The clone carrying this T cell receptor beta chain was observed once. V lost 2 bases and J lost 4, with 3 bases in between. The CDR3 has 11 amino acids. Germline-derived CDR1 and CDR2 are SGHDT and YYEEEE. Sequencing was performed with immunoSEQ multiplex PCR; in TCRdb, only in-frame clones are kept and a portion is missing. The sample shows some 300,000 clones, roughly 90% of them seen only once. This entry comes from a study of blood T cell repertoires in COVID-19. The receptor's source is a woman between 18 and 29 years old with acute COVID-19. V and J are TRBV5-6 and TRBJ1-2; D gene uncertain. Sequencing was carried out using PBMCs or T cells enriched from blood (not recorded which). DNA of the CDR3: TGTGCCAGCAGCTTCATCTATGGCTACACCTTC. Its protein is CASSFIYGYTF.